A selection of T cell receptor beta chains follows, all from one sample in a study of control samples from healthy donors and cancer patients. Profiled with immunoSEQ multiplex PCR; TCRdb holds only in-frame clones, not every one. The sample records roughly 450,000 clones, about nine tenths being singletons. Specimen: PBMCs. All receptors come from a man aged 35-49 years with head and neck cancer. Each CDR3 is given with its conserved first and last residue. D genes are given only for firm matches. Expanded clones are given a class, and other clones once, few, many or no size at all.

TRBJ2-7 TRBD1 NA TRBV3-1/TRBV3-2 CASSQRDRGPAEQYF TGTGCCAGCAGCCAAAGGGACAGGGGGCCCGCCGAGCAGTACTTC
TRBJ1-1 NA NA TRBV18 CASSPGTRGTEAFF TGTGCCAGCTCACCGGGGACGCGTGGCACTGAAGCTTTCTTT
TRBJ2-7 NA NA TRBV21-1 CASRGETGATTYEQYF TGTGCCAGCAGGGGGGAGACAGGGGCCACCACCTACGAGCAGTACTTC
TRBJ2-3 NA NA TRBV12-3/TRBV12-4 CASSPSTDTQYF TGTGCCAGCAGCCCCAGCACAGATACGCAGTATTTT
TRBJ2-5 NA NA TRBV11-2 CASSFSSAGPKETQYF TGTGCCAGCAGCTTTAGCTCTGCCGGACCAAAAGAGACCCAGTACTTC
TRBJ2-5 NA NA TRBV21-1 CASRDRAFQETQYF TGTGCCAGCAGGGACAGGGCCTTTCAAGAGACCCAGTACTTC
TRBJ2-6 NA NA TRBV2 CASSEVRASGANVLTF TGTGCCAGCAGTGAAGTTAGGGCCTCTGGGGCCAACGTCCTGACTTTC
TRBJ2-2 TRBD2 NA TRBV18 CASSLSGGAGELFF TGTGCCAGCTCACTCAGCGGGGGTGCCGGGGAGCTGTTTTTT
TRBJ1-1 TRBD1 NA TRBV4-2 CASSHPDRVGTEAFF TGTGCCAGCAGCCACCCGGACAGGGTGGGCACTGAAGCTTTCTTT
TRBJ1-1 NA NA TRBV7-2 CASSMRASTEAFF TGTGCCAGCAGCATGCGGGCGAGCACTGAAGCTTTCTTT
TRBJ2-5 TRBD1 NA TRBV23-1 CASSQSYRGETQYF TGCGCCAGCAGTCAATCTTACAGGGGAGAGACCCAGTACTTC
TRBJ1-5 NA NA TRBV25-1 CASSGTPSNQPQHF TGTGCCAGCAGTGGGACACCTAGCAATCAGCCCCAGCATTTT
TRBJ2-2 NA NA TRBV18 CASSVQWGTGELFF TGTGCCAGCTCGGTTCAATGGGGAACCGGGGAGCTGTTTTTT
TRBJ2-1 NA NA TRBV2 CASSPTTIEQFF TGTGCCAGCAGCCCCACAACGATTGAGCAGTTCTTC
TRBJ2-1 TRBD1 once TRBV25-1 CASSTSQGALYNEQFF TGTGCCAGCAGTACGTCACAGGGGGCTCTCTACAATGAGCAGTTCTTC
TRBJ2-7 NA NA TRBV4-3 CASSREVGAATSKYF TGCGCCAGCAGCCGAGAAGTAGGGGCGGCGACGAGCAAGTACTTC
TRBJ1-2 NA NA TRBV2 CASFGTSGYTF TGTGCCAGCTTTGGGACATCTGGCTACACCTTC
TRBJ1-5 NA few TRBV6-5 CASSYQGINQPQHF TGTGCCAGCAGTTACCAGGGGATCAATCAGCCCCAGCATTTT
TRBJ2-7 NA NA TRBV6-1 CASSDRVEQYF TGTGCCAGCAGTGACAGGGTCGAGCAGTACTTC
TRBJ1-6 TRBD1 NA TRBV2 CASSRTGGLSELTGTNSPLHF TGTGCCAGCAGTCGGACAGGGGGCTTAAGCGAACTAACGGGGACAAATTCACCCCTCCACTTT
TRBJ1-2 TRBD1 few TRBV10-2 CASSDRDRDYGYTF TGCGCCAGCAGCGACCGGGACAGAGACTATGGCTACACCTTC
TRBJ2-7 TRBD1 once TRBV23-1 CASSHQGQGSTSKQYF TGCGCCAGCAGTCACCAAGGACAGGGGTCAACCTCCAAGCAGTACTTC
TRBJ2-5 NA NA TRBV7-2 CASSPDVIQETQYF TGTGCCAGCAGCCCGGACGTGATACAAGAGACCCAGTACTTC
TRBJ1-4 TRBD1 NA TRBV27 CASSAPRQGNEKLFF TGTGCCAGCAGTGCCCCTCGACAGGGAAATGAAAAACTGTTTTTT
TRBJ2-7 NA NA TRBV5-1 CASSNSYEQYF TGCGCCAGCAGCAACTCCTACGAGCAGTACTTC
TRBJ2-2 TRBD2 NA TRBV5-4 CASSPSGRQDTGELFF TGTGCCAGCAGCCCCAGCGGGAGGCAAGACACCGGGGAGCTGTTTTTT
TRBJ2-5 TRBD2 NA TRBV9 CASSVVGLAGETQYF TGTGCCAGCAGCGTAGTCGGACTAGCGGGGGAGACCCAGTACTTC
TRBJ2-7 TRBD2 once TRBV18 CASSPGRGSSYEQYF TGTGCCAGCTCACCAGGGCGCGGGAGCTCCTACGAGCAGTACTTC
TRBJ2-2 TRBD2 NA TRBV29-1 CSAGTSGRAGELFF TGCAGCGCTGGGACTAGCGGGAGGGCCGGGGAGCTGTTTTTT
TRBJ2-3 NA NA TRBV11-2 CASRSTSTDTQYF TGTGCCAGCAGATCTACTAGCACAGATACGCAGTATTTT
TRBJ2-7 NA NA TRBV6-6 CASSYSNWGSEQYF TGTGCCAGCAGTTACTCGAATTGGGGTTCCGAGCAGTACTTC
TRBJ1-5 TRBD1 NA TRBV18 CASSPQTGDQPQHF TGTGCCAGCTCACCACAGACAGGGGATCAGCCCCAGCATTTT
TRBJ2-5 NA NA TRBV18 CASSPSGQETQYF TGTGCCAGCTCACCTTCAGGTCAAGAGACCCAGTACTTC
TRBJ2-5 NA NA TRBV6-2/TRBV6-3 CASSYYGTDSGETQYF TGTGCCAGCAGTTACTACGGGACGGACTCGGGGGAGACCCAGTACTTC
TRBJ1-2 NA NA TRBV18 CASSARGGNYGYTF TGTGCCAGCTCAGCGCGGGGAGGGAACTATGGCTACACCTTC
TRBJ2-2 NA NA TRBV10-3 CAISESNSPNTGELFF TGTGCCATCAGTGAGTCGAATTCCCCTAACACCGGGGAGCTGTTTTTT
TRBJ2-3 NA NA TRBV12-5 CASGLGGRRSTDTQYF TGTGCTAGTGGTTTAGGGGGGAGGAGGAGCACAGATACGCAGTATTTT
TRBJ1-2 TRBD1 NA TRBV28 CASSLPRSGTGHHYGYTF TGTGCCAGCAGTCTTCCGCGGTCCGGGACAGGCCACCACTATGGCTACACCTTC
TRBJ1-1 NA NA TRBV13 CASSPGGEGTEAFF TGTGCCAGCAGCCCTGGGGGGGAGGGTACTGAAGCTTTCTTT
TRBJ1-1 NA NA TRBV28 CASSPVRDQNTEAFF TGTGCCAGCAGCCCCGTAAGGGATCAGAACACTGAAGCTTTCTTT
TRBJ1-6 TRBD1 NA TRBV28 CASSLWDSENSPLHF TGTGCCAGCAGTTTGTGGGACAGCGAAAATTCACCCCTCCACTTT
TRBJ2-3 NA NA TRBV7-3 CASSLVWGGTDTQYF TGTGCCAGCAGCTTAGTGTGGGGGGGCACAGATACGCAGTATTTT